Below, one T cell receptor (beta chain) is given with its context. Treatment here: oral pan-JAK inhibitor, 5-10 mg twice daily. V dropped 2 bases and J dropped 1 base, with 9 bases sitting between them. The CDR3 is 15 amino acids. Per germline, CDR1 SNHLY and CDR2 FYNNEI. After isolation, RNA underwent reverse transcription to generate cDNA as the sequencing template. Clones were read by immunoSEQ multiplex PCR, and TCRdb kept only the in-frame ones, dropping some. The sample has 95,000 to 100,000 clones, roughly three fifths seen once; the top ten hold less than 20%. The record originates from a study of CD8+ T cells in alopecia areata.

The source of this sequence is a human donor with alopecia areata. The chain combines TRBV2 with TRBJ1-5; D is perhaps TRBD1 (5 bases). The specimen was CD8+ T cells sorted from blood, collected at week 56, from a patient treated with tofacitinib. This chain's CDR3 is CASSETPGSNQPQHF. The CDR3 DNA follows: TGTGCCAGCAGTGAAACCCCAGGGAGCAATCAGCCCCAGCATTTT.